This T cell receptor beta chain was retrieved from a study of T-cell memory formation after mild COVID-19. For the study at large: Among the donors, TCR clusters were largely specific to each donor. Overall study findings and caveats: Largely, contracting CD4+ clones fell within CM and EM, and contracting CD8+ clones within EMRA. The study detected some responding clones in pre-infection memory, suggesting cross-reactive memory joined.

This clonotype has only a few counts. Its specificity is not known. CDR1 and CDR2 from the germline V gene are MGHRA and YSYEKL. This CDR3 has 16 amino acids. V lost 4 bases and J 6 bases, leaving 19 bases between the germline ends. The authors produced TCR alpha and TCR beta cDNA libraries with sample barcodes and UMIs by 5'RACE using constant-segment primers. TCRdb called the 5' RACE reads again in MiXCR, with one record for every CDR3 protein. The table lists 280,000 or so distinct CDR3 sequences, about 20% of them singletons. The rearrangement links TRBV4-1 to TRBJ2-1; TRBD1 might be the D (5 bases). This TCR was recovered from a man between 18 and 35 years old who had mild COVID-19 (a few samples of this study predate the infection). Cell type and time point are not known. The source material was PBMCs or a T cell subset sorted from them (not recorded which). CDR3 sequence (DNA): TGCGCCAGCAGCCCATTGGGGCTTTCGGTCGGCAATGAGCAGTTCTTC. This codes for CASSPLGLSVGNEQFF.